Following are 7 T cell receptor beta chains from one sample sequenced in a study of regulatory T cells in long-lasting Graves disease. Construction of the TCR beta libraries employed iRepertoire HTBI primers in conjunction with Arm-PCR of CDR3 regions. Each CDR3 protein gets one entry after TCRdb re-called the multiplex PCR reads with MiXCR. The table includes roughly 610,000 distinct CDR3 sequences, around 15% detected once. The time point: newly diagnosed GD, antithyroid drugs for less than 3 months. Scientists built the TCR library using RNA that was extracted from PBMCs. This sample also belongs to another study, concerning T cells in Graves' hyperthyroidism and ophthalmopathy.

Sequences were derived from peripheral blood mononuclear cells (PBMCs), sampled at new diagnosis, from a patient treated with antithyroid drugs. All receptors come from a man younger than 35 with Graves disease.

This clonotype was counted only a few times. The chain combines TRBV7-2 with TRBJ2-5; D gene unclear. CDR3 length: 14 amino acids. Trimming stripped 2 bases from V and 1 base from J, with 8 bases between. Germline CDR1 and CDR2: SGHTA and FQGNSA. In DNA form, the CDR3 reads TGTGCCAGCAGCTTAAATGCTATCCAAGAGACCCAGTACTTC. Translation gives CASSLNAIQETQYF.

This clonotype was counted only a few times. DNA for the CDR3: TGTGCCAGCAGCTCCACCGGGACTAGCTACAATGAGCAGTTCTTC. It translates to CASSSTGTSYNEQFF. The V gene is TRBV7-3, the J gene TRBJ2-1, with 8 bases lining up with TRBD2. The CDR3 has 15 amino acids. V lost 4 bases, J lost 3 bases, and 5 bases stayed unmatched. CDR1 is SGHTA, CDR2 FQGTGA, per germline.

This clonotype was recorded a few times. The rearrangement joins TRBV4-1 to TRBJ1-5; 7 bases align to TRBD1. This CDR3 comprises 15 residues. V lost 1 base and J lost 8; bases outside the gene matches: 8. Germline assignment: CDR1 MGHRA and CDR2 YSYEKL. CDR3 protein: CASSQVGDSLEPQHF. The CDR3 DNA reads as TGCGCCAGCAGCCAAGTTGGGGACAGCTTGGAGCCCCAGCATTTT.

This clonotype was seen repeatedly, ten times or more. The genes are TRBV5-1 and TRBJ2-1; D is ambiguous. The CDR3 length is 13 residues. Trimming took off 1 base at V and 4 bases at J, with 6 bases between the two ends. The V gene's germline CDR1 is SGHRS and CDR2 YFSETQ. The CDR3 is CASSLNRYNEQFF. CDR3 coding DNA: TGCGCCAGCAGCTTGAACAGATACAATGAGCAGTTCTTC.

J is TRBJ2-1 and V is TRBV11-2; D could derive from TRBD1 or TRBD2 (6 bases each). CDR1 SGHAT and CDR2 FQNNGV come from the germline V gene. The CDR3 contains 17 residues. The germline V and J ends were trimmed by 0 bases and 0 bases, with 12 bases remaining between them. CDR3 protein: CASSLDRGVGSYNEQFF. In DNA form, the CDR3 reads TGTGCCAGCAGCTTAGATAGGGGGGTTGGCTCCTACAATGAGCAGTTCTTC. The full variable domain, rest sourced from reference TRBV11-2 and TRBJ2-1, is EAGVAQSPRYKIIEKRQSVAFWCNPISGHATLYWYQQILGQGPKLLIQFQNNGVVDDSQLPKDRFSAERLKGVDSTLKIQPAKLEDSAVYLCASSLDRGVGSYNEQFFGPGTRLTVL.

The genes are TRBV2 and TRBJ1-1; tentative D call: TRBD1 (6 bases). Germline CDR1 and CDR2: SNHLY and FYNNEI. Trimming removed 5 bases from V and 3 bases from J, with 13 bases in between. The CDR3 runs to 14 residues. CDR3: CASSSGGSHTEAFF. Here the CDR3 DNA reads TGTGCCAGCAGTTCTGGGGGCTCCCACACTGAAGCTTTCTTT.

At least ten counts were recorded for this clonotype. CDR3: CAWSAQGRETQYF. CDR3 DNA: TGTGCCTGGAGCGCACAGGGTAGAGAGACCCAGTACTTC. The gene calls are TRBV30 and TRBJ2-5, with D possibly matching TRBD1 (6 bases). V dropped 3 bases and J dropped 4 bases, with 12 bases sitting between them. The CDR3 has 13 residues. CDR1 GTSNPN and CDR2 SVGIG come from the germline V gene (reference sequence).